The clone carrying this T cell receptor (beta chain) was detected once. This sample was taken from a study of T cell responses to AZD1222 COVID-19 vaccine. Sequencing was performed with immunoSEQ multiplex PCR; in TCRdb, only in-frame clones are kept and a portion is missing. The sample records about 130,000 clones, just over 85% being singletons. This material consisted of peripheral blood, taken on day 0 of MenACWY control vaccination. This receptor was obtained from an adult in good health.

The CDR3 loop reads CSAQGAQTDTQYF. CDR3 nucleotides: TGCAGCGCACAGGGGGCGCAGACAGATACGCAGTATTTT. This chain connects TRBV29-1 to TRBJ2-3, with 9 bases fitting TRBD1. Germline CDR1 and CDR2: SQVTM and ANQGSEA. This CDR3 region has 13 residues. The junction had 5 bases not matched to a gene; V was cut back by 7 bases and J by 3 bases.